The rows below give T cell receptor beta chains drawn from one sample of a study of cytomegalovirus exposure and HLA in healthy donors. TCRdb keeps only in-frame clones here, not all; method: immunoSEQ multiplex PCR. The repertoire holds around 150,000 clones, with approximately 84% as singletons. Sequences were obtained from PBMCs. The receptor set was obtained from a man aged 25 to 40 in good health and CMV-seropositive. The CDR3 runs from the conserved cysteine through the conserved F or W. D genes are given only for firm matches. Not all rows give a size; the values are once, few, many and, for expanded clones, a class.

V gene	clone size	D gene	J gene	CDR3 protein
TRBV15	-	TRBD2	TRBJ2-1	CATSSPSSGLAVSNEQFF
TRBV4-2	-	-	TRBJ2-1	CTSSQEFQGRLVSSYNEQFF
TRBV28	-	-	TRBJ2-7	CASSLFNGYEQYF
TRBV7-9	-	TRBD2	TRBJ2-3	CASSSTSGATDTQYF
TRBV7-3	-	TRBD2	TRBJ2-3	CASSAPGTSVHF
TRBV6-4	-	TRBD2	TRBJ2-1	CASSDSSSAGDYNEQFF
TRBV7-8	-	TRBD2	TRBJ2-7	CASSLLLAGTYEQYF
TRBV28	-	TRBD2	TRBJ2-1	CASRSGRAWNEQFF
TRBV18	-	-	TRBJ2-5	CASSWASEQETQYF
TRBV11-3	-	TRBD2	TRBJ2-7	CASSNSGDSYEQYF
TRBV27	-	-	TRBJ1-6	CASSLSRGQNSPLHF
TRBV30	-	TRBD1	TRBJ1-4	CAWSVHGTGYEKLFF
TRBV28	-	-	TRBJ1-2	CASSQIRGNYGYTF
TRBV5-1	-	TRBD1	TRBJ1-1	CASSLRQGASNTEAFF
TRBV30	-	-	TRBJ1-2	CAWSGNSNYGYTF
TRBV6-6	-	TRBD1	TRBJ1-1	CATAGGSNTEAFF
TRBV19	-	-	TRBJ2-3	CASSPRTSTDTQYF
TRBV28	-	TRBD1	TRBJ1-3	CASNGQGTGNTIYF
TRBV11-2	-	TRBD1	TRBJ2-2	CASEPPGQGETGELFF
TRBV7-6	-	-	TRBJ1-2	CASSDQFNYGYTF
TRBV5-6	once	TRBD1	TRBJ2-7	CASSFGQGWYEQYF
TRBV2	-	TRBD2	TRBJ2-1	CASRAGTSAAREQFF
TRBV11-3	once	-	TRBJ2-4	CASSGGTAKNIQYF
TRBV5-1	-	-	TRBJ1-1	CASRQQGDTEAFF